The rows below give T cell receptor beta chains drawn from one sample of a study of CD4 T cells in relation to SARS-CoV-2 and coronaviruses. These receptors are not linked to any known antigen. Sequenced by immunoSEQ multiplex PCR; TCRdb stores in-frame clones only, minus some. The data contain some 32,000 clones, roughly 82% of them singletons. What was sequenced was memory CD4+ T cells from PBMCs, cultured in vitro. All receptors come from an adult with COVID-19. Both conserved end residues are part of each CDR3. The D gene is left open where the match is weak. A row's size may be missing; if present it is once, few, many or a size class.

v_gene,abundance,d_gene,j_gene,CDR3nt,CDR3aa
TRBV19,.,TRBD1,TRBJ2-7,TGTGCCAGTAGTCCCGGACAGGGGTACTCCTACGAGCAGTACTTC,CASSPGQGYSYEQYF
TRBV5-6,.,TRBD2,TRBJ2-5,TGTGCCAGCAGCTCCGCGGCGGGAGTATTGGAGACCCAGTACTTC,CASSSAAGVLETQYF
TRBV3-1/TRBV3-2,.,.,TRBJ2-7,TGTGCCAGCAGCCGTAGCTCCTACGAGCAGTACTTC,CASSRSSYEQYF
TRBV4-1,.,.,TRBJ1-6,TGCGCCAGCAGCCTTGAAGAGGGGAGTTATAATTCACCCCTCCACTTT,CASSLEEGSYNSPLHF
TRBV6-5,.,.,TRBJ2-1,TGTGCCAGCACCCTCACACCGGCCTACAATGAGCAGTTCTTC,CASTLTPAYNEQFF
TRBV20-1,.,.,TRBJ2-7,TGCAGTGCTAGTCTCAGCCAAGAGGAGCAGTACTTC,CSASLSQEEQYF
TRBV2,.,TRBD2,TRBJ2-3,TGTGCCAGCAGCTCTACTAGCGGGAGGGCCCCAGATACGCAGTATTTT,CASSSTSGRAPDTQYF
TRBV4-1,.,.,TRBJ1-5,TGCGCCAGCAGCCAAGTGGGGCTTAGCAATCAGCCCCAGCATTTT,CASSQVGLSNQPQHF
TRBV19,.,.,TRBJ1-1,TGTGCCAGTAGTATACAGGGCCCGAACACTGAAGCTTTCTTT,CASSIQGPNTEAFF
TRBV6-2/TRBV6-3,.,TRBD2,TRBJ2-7,TGTGCCAGCAGTTACGAGGGCGGGAGGACCTACGAGCAGTACTTC,CASSYEGGRTYEQYF
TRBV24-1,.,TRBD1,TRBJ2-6,TGTGCCACCAGTGATGCCGGGACAGGCTCTGGGGCCAACGTCCTGACTTTC,CATSDAGTGSGANVLTF
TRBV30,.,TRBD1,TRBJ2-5,TGTGCCTGGAGTGGACAGGGCCAAGAGACCCAGTACTTC,CAWSGQGQETQYF
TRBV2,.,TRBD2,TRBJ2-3,TGTGCCAGCGGGCGGGAGGGACGCGATACGCAGTATTTT,CASGREGRDTQYF
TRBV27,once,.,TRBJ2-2,TGTGCCAGCAGTTTAGGGGCATCGAACACCGGGGAGCTGTTTTTT,CASSLGASNTGELFF
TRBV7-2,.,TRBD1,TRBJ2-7,TGTGCCAGCAGCTTAGTTACAGGGGGGTACGAGCAGTACTTC,CASSLVTGGYEQYF
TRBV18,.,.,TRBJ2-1,TGTGCCAGCTCTACTACGGCCGGGGGCGAGCAGTTCTTC,CASSTTAGGEQFF
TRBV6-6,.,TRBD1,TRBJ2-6,TGTGCCAGCAGCCGACAGGGGGGGGCCTCTGGGGCCAACGTCCTGACTTTC,CASSRQGGASGANVLTF
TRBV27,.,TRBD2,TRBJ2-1,TGTGCCAGCAACTCCCGAGGACTAGGCCCCTACAATGAGCAGTTCTTC,CASNSRGLGPYNEQFF
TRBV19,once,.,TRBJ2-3,TGTGCCAGTACAATAGGGGGGGGCACAGATACGCAGTATTTT,CASTIGGGTDTQYF
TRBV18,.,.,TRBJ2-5,TGTGCCAGCTCACCGACTAGGGGGCAGGAGACCCAGTACTTC,CASSPTRGQETQYF
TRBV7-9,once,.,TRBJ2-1,TGTGCCAGCATTCTCGGAGGGACGGGAGTTGCCTACAATGAGCAGTTCTTC,CASILGGTGVAYNEQFF
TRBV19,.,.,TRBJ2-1,TGTGCCAGTAGTACATCCGGGCGGGGAAGCTCCTACAATGAGCAGTTCTTC,CASSTSGRGSSYNEQFF
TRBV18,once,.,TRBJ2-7,TGTGCCAGCTCACCACGGGGGGCTTCCTACGAGCAGTACTTC,CASSPRGASYEQYF
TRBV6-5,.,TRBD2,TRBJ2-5,TGTGCCAGCAGTTATGGCGGGAGGGCCTTGGAGACCCAGTACTTC,CASSYGGRALETQYF
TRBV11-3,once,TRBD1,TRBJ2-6,TGTGCCAGCAGCGGACAGGGATCCTCCGGGGCCAACGTCCTGACTTTC,CASSGQGSSGANVLTF
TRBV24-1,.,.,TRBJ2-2,TGTGCCACCAGTGAGCCGCCAACCGGGGAGCTGTTTTTT,CATSEPPTGELFF
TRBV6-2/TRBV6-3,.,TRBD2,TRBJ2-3,TGTGCCAGCAGTTACTGGACTAGCGGGAGAGATACGCAGTATTTT,CASSYWTSGRDTQYF